This T cell receptor beta chain was found in a study of OX40 agonist ivuxolimab in advanced cancers. Study in general: Partial responses were achieved by three patients, one with hepatocellular carcinoma and two with cutaneous melanoma.

Repertoires were generated with immunoSEQ multiplex PCR, while TCRdb's copy carries only in-frame clones and drops some. The sample holds some 73,000 clones; roughly nine tenths are singletons and the top ten take about 8.6%. Concerning this clone itself: Its antigen is unknown.

This CDR3 comprises 16 residues. Looked up from germline, CDR1 is SEHNR and CDR2 is FQNEAQ (reference sequence). V lost 5 bases and J lost 2; bases outside the gene matches: 11. Overall study findings and caveats: Low normalized T-cell clonal expansion also characterized some of the nonresponders. Expanded clones were, on average, more numerous in CD8+ T cells than in CD4+.

The chain carries TRBV7-9 and TRBJ2-5; 7 bases fit TRBD2. The sample was CD4+ or CD8+ T cells sorted from blood, taken in a trial of the OX40 agonist ivuxolimab. This receptor was taken from an adult with an advanced solid tumor such as melanoma, head and neck, liver or kidney cancer. CDR3 in amino acids: CASSAGLYGGQETQYF. The CDR3 nucleotides read TGTGCCAGCAGCGCCGGCTTGTACGGGGGGCAAGAGACCCAGTACTTC.